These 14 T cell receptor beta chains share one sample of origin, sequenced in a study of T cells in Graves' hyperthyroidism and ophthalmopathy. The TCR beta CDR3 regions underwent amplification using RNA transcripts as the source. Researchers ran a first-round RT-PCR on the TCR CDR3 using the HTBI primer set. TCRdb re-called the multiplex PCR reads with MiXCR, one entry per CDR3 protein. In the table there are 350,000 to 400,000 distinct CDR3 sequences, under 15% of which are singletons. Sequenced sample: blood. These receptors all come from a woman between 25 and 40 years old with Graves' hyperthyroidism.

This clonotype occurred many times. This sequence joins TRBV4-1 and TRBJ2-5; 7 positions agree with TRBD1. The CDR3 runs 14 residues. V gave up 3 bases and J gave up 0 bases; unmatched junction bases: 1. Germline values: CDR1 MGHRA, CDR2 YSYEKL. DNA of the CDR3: TGCGCCAGCAGCCAGACAGGGTACCAAGAGACCCAGTACTTC. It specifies CASSQTGYQETQYF.

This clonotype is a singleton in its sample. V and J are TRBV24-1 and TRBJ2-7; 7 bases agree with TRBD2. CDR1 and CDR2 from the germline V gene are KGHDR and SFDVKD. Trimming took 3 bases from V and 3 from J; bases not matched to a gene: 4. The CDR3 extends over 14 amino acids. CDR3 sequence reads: CATSDAGEVYEQYF. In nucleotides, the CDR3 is TGTGCCACCAGTGATGCGGGAGAAGTCTACGAGCAGTACTTC.

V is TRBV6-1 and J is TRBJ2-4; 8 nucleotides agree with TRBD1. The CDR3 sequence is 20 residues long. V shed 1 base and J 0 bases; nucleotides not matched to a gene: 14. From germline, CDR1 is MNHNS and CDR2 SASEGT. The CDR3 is CASSEESPGQVKIAKNIQYF. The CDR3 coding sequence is TGTGCCAGCAGTGAAGAGAGTCCGGGACAGGTGAAAATAGCCAAAAACATTCAGTACTTC.

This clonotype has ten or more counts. CDR3 bases: TGTGCCAGCAGTGAAGGTGGGACAGCACTTCATTTT. As protein: CASSEGGTALHF. The gene calls are TRBV6-1 and TRBJ1-5, with TRBD1 matching 7 bases. CDR1 is MNHNS, CDR2 SASEGT, per germline. The CDR3 is 12 residues long. The V segment lost 1 base and the J segment 16 bases; nucleotides outside the gene matches: 7.

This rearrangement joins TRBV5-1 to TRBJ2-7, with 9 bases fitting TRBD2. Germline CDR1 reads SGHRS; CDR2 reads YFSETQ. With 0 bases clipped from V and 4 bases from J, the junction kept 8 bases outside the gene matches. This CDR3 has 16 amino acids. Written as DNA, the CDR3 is TGCGCCAGCAGCTTGGAGGGTGCTAGCGGGATGTACGAGCAGTACTTC. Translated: CASSLEGASGMYEQYF.

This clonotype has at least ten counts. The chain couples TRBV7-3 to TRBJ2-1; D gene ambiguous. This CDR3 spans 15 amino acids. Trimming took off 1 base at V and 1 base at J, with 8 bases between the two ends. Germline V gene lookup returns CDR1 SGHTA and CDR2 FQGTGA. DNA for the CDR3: TGTGCCAGCAGCTTAATGGACGCTTCCTACAATGAGCAGTTCTTC. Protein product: CASSLMDASYNEQFF.

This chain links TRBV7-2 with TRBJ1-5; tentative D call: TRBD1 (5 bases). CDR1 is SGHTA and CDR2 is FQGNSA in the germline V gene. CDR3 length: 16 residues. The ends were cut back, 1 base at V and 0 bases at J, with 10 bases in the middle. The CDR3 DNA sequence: TGTGCCAGCAGCTTAGGGTCAGGGACTAGCAATCAGCCCCAGCATTTT. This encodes CASSLGSGTSNQPQHF.

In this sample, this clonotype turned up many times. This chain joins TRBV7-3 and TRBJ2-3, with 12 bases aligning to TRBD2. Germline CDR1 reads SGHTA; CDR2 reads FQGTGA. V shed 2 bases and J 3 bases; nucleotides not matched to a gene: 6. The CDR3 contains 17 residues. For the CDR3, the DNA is TGTGCCAGCAGCTTAGCAGGACTAGCGGGATTTACAGATACGCAGTATTTT. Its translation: CASSLAGLAGFTDTQYF. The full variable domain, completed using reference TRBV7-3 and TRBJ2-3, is GAGVSQTPSNKVTEKGKYVELRCDPISGHTALYWYRQSLGQGPEFLIYFQGTGAADDSGLPNDRFFAVRPEGSVSTLKIQRTERGDSAVYLCASSLAGLAGFTDTQYFGPGTRLTVL.

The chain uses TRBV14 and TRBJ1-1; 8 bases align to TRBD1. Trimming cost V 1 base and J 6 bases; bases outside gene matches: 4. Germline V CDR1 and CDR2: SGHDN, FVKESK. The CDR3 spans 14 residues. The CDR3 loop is CASSQVDRAPEAFF. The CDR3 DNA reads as TGTGCCAGCAGCCAAGTGGACAGGGCCCCTGAAGCTTTCTTT.

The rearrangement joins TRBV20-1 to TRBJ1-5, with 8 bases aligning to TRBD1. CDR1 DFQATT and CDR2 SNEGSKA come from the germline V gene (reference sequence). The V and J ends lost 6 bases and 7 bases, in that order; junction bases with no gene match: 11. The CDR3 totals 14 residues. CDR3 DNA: TGCAGTGCGCCGGACAGGGCTACGGGCCAGCCCCAGCATTTT. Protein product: CSAPDRATGQPQHF.

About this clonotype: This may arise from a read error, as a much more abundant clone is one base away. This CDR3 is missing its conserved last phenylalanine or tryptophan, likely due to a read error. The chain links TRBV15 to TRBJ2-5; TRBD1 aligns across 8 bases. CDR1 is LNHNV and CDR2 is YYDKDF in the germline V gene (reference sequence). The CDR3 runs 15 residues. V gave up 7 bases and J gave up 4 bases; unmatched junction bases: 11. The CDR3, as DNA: TGTGCCACCACAGCAGTACAGGGGGTAGGAGAGACCCAGTACGTC. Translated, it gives CATTAVQGVGETQYV.

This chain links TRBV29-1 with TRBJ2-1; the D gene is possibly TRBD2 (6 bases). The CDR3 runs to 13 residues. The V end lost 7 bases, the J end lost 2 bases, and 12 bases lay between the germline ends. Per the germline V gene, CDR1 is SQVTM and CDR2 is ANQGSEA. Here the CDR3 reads CSEKTSTYNEQFF. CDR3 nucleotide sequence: TGCAGCGAAAAGACTAGTACCTACAATGAGCAGTTCTTC.

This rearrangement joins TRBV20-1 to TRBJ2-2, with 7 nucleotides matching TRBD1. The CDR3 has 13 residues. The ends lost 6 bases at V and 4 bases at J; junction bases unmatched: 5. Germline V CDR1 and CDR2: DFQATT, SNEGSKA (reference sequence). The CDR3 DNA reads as TGCAGTGCCCCGGACAGGCTCACCGGGGAGCTGTTTTTT. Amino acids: CSAPDRLTGELFF.

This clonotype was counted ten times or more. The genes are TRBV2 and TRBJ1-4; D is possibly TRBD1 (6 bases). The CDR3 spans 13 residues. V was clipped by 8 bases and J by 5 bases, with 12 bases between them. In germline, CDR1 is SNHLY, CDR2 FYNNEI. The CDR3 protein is CASSRDTNEKLFF. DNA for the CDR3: TGTGCCAGCTCCCGGGACACCAATGAAAAACTGTTTTTT.